The rows below give T cell receptor beta chains drawn from one sample of a study of Graves' ophthalmopathy and Graves' hyperthyroidism. TCRdb analysed the multiplex PCR reads with MiXCR anew, one entry per CDR3 protein. The data show 560,000 or so distinct CDR3 sequences, roughly 40% seen once. The sequencing input was peripheral blood or thyroid tissue (not recorded which). Every receptor here comes from an adult man with Graves' hyperthyroidism. The CDR3 runs from the conserved cysteine through the conserved F or W. A D gene is named only where the DNA matches it firmly. Clone sizes are given selectively: once, few, many, or a class where the clone is expanded.

V gene	clone size	D gene	J gene	CDR3 protein	CDR3 DNA
TRBV7-8	few	-	TRBJ2-2	CASSYRSNTGELFF	TGTGCCAGCAGCTACAGATCGAACACCGGGGAGCTGTTTTTT
TRBV10-3	-	-	TRBJ2-1	CATTPEGSYNEQFF	TGTGCCACCACCCCTGAGGGCTCCTACAATGAGCAGTTCTTC
TRBV30	-	-	TRBJ1-5	CAWSVLGIQPQHF	TGTGCCTGGAGTGTGTTGGGGATCCAGCCCCAGCATTTT
TRBV6-6	few	-	TRBJ1-1	CASSSGREGGMNTEAFF	TGTGCCAGCAGTTCCGGAAGGGAGGGGGGAATGAACACTGAAGCTTTCTTT
TRBV14	-	-	TRBJ2-6	CASSPLGTGGLRANVLTF	TGTGCCAGCAGCCCCCTCGGGACCGGTGGGTTAAGGGCCAACGTCCTGACTTTC
TRBV19	-	-	TRBJ1-1	CASTDRTNTEAFF	TGTGCCAGTACGGACAGAACTAACACTGAAGCTTTCTTT
TRBV20-1	-	-	TRBJ2-5	CSARGLVDETQYF	TGCAGTGCTAGAGGACTAGTAGATGAGACCCAGTACTTC
TRBV2	many	-	TRBJ1-1	CASSEDGNTEAFF	TGTGCCAGCAGTGAAGACGGGAACACTGAAGCTTTCTTT
TRBV20-1	-	TRBD1	TRBJ2-2	CSARPAGQVYTGELFF	TGCAGTGCTAGGCCGGCGGGACAGGTGTACACCGGGGAGCTGTTTTTT
TRBV29-1	-	TRBD1	TRBJ2-1	CSVNPGTDYSEQFF	TGCAGCGTCAATCCCGGGACAGACTACAGTGAGCAGTTCTTC
TRBV11-2	many	-	TRBJ1-1	CASTFPTSGRTEAFF	TGTGCCAGCACCTTCCCCACGTCAGGGCGCACTGAAGCTTTCTTT
TRBV19	-	TRBD1	TRBJ2-5	CASRPSPGQARETQYF	TGTGCCAGTAGGCCCTCGCCGGGACAGGCTAGGGAGACCCAGTACTTC
TRBV6-1	-	TRBD1	TRBJ2-5	CASSYTPGGTQYF	TGTGCCAGCAGTTACACTCCAGGGGGGACCCAGTACTTC
TRBV7-9	-	TRBD2	TRBJ2-3	CASSLWWTSDTDTQYF	TGTGCCAGCAGCTTGTGGTGGACTAGCGATACAGATACGCAGTATTTT